The rows below give T cell receptor beta chains drawn from one sample of a study of cytomegalovirus exposure and HLA in healthy donors. Repertoires were generated with immunoSEQ multiplex PCR, while TCRdb's copy carries only in-frame clones and drops some. The top ten hold around 2.3% of the sample, which has 150,000 to 250,000 clones, over 75% seen once. Sequencing input: PBMCs. These receptors originate from a woman in her 50s in good health and CMV-seronegative. The CDR3 runs from the conserved cysteine through the conserved F or W. The D gene is left open where the match is weak. Clone size is not always given. Where it is, it says once, few, many or a class for expanded clones.

d_gene,abundance,j_gene,v_gene,CDR3nt,CDR3aa
-,-,TRBJ2-5,TRBV19,TGTGCCAGTAGTATTAGAGAGACCCAGTACTTC,CASSIRETQYF
-,-,TRBJ1-1,TRBV7-9,TGTGCCAGCAGCTTAGTTAGGGGAGGGGGTACTGAAGCTTTCTTT,CASSLVRGGGTEAFF
TRBD1,-,TRBJ1-1,TRBV6-5,TGTGCCAGCAGTTACGAGTGGACAGGGAACACTGAAGCTTTCTTT,CASSYEWTGNTEAFF
-,-,TRBJ2-7,TRBV28,TGTGCCAGCAGTCCCGGCGGAGCGAGAGCCTACGAGCAGTACTTC,CASSPGGARAYEQYF
TRBD1,few,TRBJ1-4,TRBV6-6,TGTGCCAGTCGGGACAGCCCGGCTAATGAAAAACTGTTTTTT,CASRDSPANEKLFF
-,-,TRBJ2-1,TRBV6-4,TGTGCCAGCAGTCCCAGACAAAGCTCCTACAATGAGCAGTTCTTC,CASSPRQSSYNEQFF
TRBD1,-,TRBJ2-4,TRBV18,TGTGCCAGCTCAGGGGACAGGGGTGACATTCAGTACTTC,CASSGDRGDIQYF
TRBD2,-,TRBJ2-3,TRBV4-1,TGCGCCAGCAGCCAAGTTCGGGAGGTAGATACGCAGTATTTT,CASSQVREVDTQYF
TRBD2,-,TRBJ2-2,TRBV19,TGTGCCAGTAGGAAAAATTGGGGACTAGCGGGAGCCCCGGGCACCGGGGAGCTGTTTTTT,CASRKNWGLAGAPGTGELFF
-,-,TRBJ2-2,TRBV30,TGTGCCTGGAGCGGATCGACAGTCAGGAACACCGGGGAGCTGTTTTTT,CAWSGSTVRNTGELFF
-,-,TRBJ1-4,TRBV15,TGTGCCACCAGCAGAGATCGGACAGTTACGTTTTTT,CATSRDRTVTFF
-,-,TRBJ1-5,TRBV9,TGTGCCAGCAGCGTAGTTCTTACCAGGGGTTACAATCAGCCCCAGCATTTT,CASSVVLTRGYNQPQHF
TRBD2,-,TRBJ2-7,TRBV28,TGTGCCAGCAGTATGCCCAGACTAGCCTCCTACGAGCAGTACTTC,CASSMPRLASYEQYF
-,-,TRBJ2-1,TRBV6-5,TGTGCCAGCAGTTACCAGGACTCCTACAATGAGCAGTTCTTC,CASSYQDSYNEQFF
TRBD2,-,TRBJ2-3,TRBV11-3,TGTGCCAGCAGCCACGGGGGGTCCGCCACAGATACGCAGTATTTT,CASSHGGSATDTQYF
-,-,TRBJ1-1,TRBV7-8,TGTGCCGCCGGTCGGGGCGGGGACACTGAAGCTTTCTTT,CAAGRGGDTEAFF
-,-,TRBJ1-5,TRBV7-8,TGTGCCAGCAGCCCCGGCAGGGCGTATAGCAATCAGCCCCAGCATTTT,CASSPGRAYSNQPQHF
-,-,TRBJ1-1,TRBV10-2,TGCGCCAGCAGCCGAACAGGTGAAGCTTTCTTT,CASSRTGEAFF
TRBD2,few,TRBJ2-7,TRBV5-1,TGCGCCAGCAGCCGGACTAGCGGAGACGAGCAGTACTTC,CASSRTSGDEQYF
TRBD1,-,TRBJ2-5,TRBV27,TGTGCCAGCAGTTTAGGGACAGGGTGGGAGACCCAGTACTTC,CASSLGTGWETQYF
TRBD1,-,TRBJ2-2,TRBV27,TGTGCCAGCGGGCCCGAGGGGGCTTTCCGGGGGGAGCTGTTTTTT,CASGPEGAFRGELFF
TRBD1,-,TRBJ2-4,TRBV5-6,TGTGCCAGCAGCTTATGGGACAGAAACATTCAGTACTTC,CASSLWDRNIQYF
TRBD2,few,TRBJ2-1,TRBV7-9,TGTGCCAGCAGCCAAAGACTAGCGGGAGTTAGCAATGAGCAGTTCTTC,CASSQRLAGVSNEQFF
-,-,TRBJ2-5,TRBV4-2,TGTGCCAGCAGCCAAGGTCGGAAGAAATCTGGGACAAGGGGAGAGACCCAGTACTTC,CASSQGRKKSGTRGETQYF
TRBD1,-,TRBJ1-2,TRBV18,TGTGCCAGCTCACCGGGGGACAGCACCTATGGCTACACCTTC,CASSPGDSTYGYTF
-,few,TRBJ1-5,TRBV27,TGTGCCAGCAGTTCAAGGGGAAATCAGCCCCAGCATTTT,CASSSRGNQPQHF
TRBD1,once,TRBJ1-2,TRBV7-9,TGTGCCAGCACTAACGGGGACAGAGCTAACTATGGCTACACCTTC,CASTNGDRANYGYTF
-,-,TRBJ1-1,TRBV28,TGTGCCAGCAGCCCCTTAGACACGGTTTGGAACACTGAAGCTTTCTTT,CASSPLDTVWNTEAFF
-,once,TRBJ1-1,TRBV6-4,TGTGCCAGCAGGGACAGCATGAACACTGAAGCTTTCTTT,CASRDSMNTEAFF
-,-,TRBJ1-2,TRBV29-1,TGCGGCTACTCGGGACACGGAAACTATGGCTACACCTTC,CGYSGHGNYGYTF
TRBD2,-,TRBJ2-2,TRBV13,TGTGCCAGCAGCTTAGAGTCGAGACTAGCGATTAACACCGGGGAGCTGTTTTTT,CASSLESRLAINTGELFF
-,-,TRBJ2-1,TRBV7-9,TGTGCCAGCAGCTTAGCCAGGGTCAATGAGCAGTTCTTC,CASSLARVNEQFF
-,once,TRBJ2-1,TRBV13,TGTGCCAGCGGAACTAGGACAGGAGGGCCAAACAATGAGCAGTTCTTC,CASGTRTGGPNNEQFF
TRBD1,-,TRBJ2-7,TRBV6-5,TGTGCCAGCAGTTACTCGGGACAGGAGAACGAGCAGTACTTC,CASSYSGQENEQYF
-,-,TRBJ2-7,TRBV28,TGTGCCAGCAAGGTAGGGGGGGTCTACGAGCAGTACTTC,CASKVGGVYEQYF
TRBD1,-,TRBJ1-4,TRBV18,TGTGCCAGCTCACGATCGATCCGGGACAGGGGAGAAGAAAAACTGTTTTTT,CASSRSIRDRGEEKLFF
-,-,TRBJ1-1,TRBV7-9,TGTGCCAGCAGCTTGCGGTCAATGAACACTGAAGCTTTCTTT,CASSLRSMNTEAFF
TRBD1,-,TRBJ2-1,TRBV6-5,TGTGCCAGCAGTTCGGAAGGACAGGGATACTACAATGAGCAGTTCTTC,CASSSEGQGYYNEQFF
TRBD1,-,TRBJ1-4,TRBV7-9,TGTGCCAGCAGCTTAAGGGGACAGGGGTCTGAAAAACTGTTTTTT,CASSLRGQGSEKLFF
-,-,TRBJ2-3,TRBV29-1,TGCAGCGTTGAAGGCCTAGGGGCAGATACGCAGTATTTT,CSVEGLGADTQYF
-,-,TRBJ2-2,TRBV7-9,TGTGCCAGCAGCCGGGATCAGAGCGGCGGGGAGCTGTTTTTT,CASSRDQSGGELFF